This TCR beta chain was sequenced in a study of T cell changes during pregnancy in multiple sclerosis. TCRdb's table, derived via immunoSEQ multiplex PCR, lists solely in-frame clones and lacks some. The table shows around 80,000 clones, with 92% occurring only once. Trimming took 5 bases from V and 1 from J; bases not matched to a gene: 3. The germline CDR1 and CDR2 sequences are LNHNV and YYDKDF (reference sequence). This CDR3 spans 14 amino acids. This TCR was sampled from a female donor with multiple sclerosis, enrolled in a pregnancy study. The source material was peripheral blood, sampled before pregnancy. This chain links TRBV15 with TRBJ2-3, with 7 positions matching TRBD1. Here the CDR3 reads CATSGDSRTDTQYF. CDR3 nucleotide sequence: TGTGCCACCAGCGGGGACAGCCGCACAGATACGCAGTATTTT.